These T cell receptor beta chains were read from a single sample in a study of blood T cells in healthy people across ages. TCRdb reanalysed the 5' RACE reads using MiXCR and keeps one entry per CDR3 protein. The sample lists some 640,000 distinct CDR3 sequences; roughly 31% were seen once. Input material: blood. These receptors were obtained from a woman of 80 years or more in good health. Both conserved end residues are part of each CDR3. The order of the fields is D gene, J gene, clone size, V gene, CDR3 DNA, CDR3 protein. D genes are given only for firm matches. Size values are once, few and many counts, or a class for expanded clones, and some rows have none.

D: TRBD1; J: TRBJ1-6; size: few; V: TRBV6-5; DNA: TGTGCCAGCAGACGGACAGGGGGCGCGGACAATTCACCCCTCCACTTT; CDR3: CASRRTGGADNSPLHF
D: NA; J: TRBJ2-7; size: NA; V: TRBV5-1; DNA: TGCGCCAGCAGCTTGGGGCAGAGCTCCTATGGGCAGTACTTC; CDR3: CASSLGQSSYGQYF
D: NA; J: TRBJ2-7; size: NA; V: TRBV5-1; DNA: TGCGCCAGCAGCTTTAGAGGCAATGAGCAGTACTTC; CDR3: CASSFRGNEQYF
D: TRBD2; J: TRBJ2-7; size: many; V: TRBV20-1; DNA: TGCAGTGCTAGATTCGCGGGGGGGCAGTACGAGCAGTACTTC; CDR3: CSARFAGGQYEQYF
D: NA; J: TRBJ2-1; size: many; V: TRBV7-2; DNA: TGTGCCAGCAGCTTACCGGCGGGGCCCGTGGGGAACGAGCAGTTCTTC; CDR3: CASSLPAGPVGNEQFF
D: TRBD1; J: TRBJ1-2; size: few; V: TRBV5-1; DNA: TGCGCCAGCAGCTTGTTACAGGGGCTTTATGGCTACACCTTC; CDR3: CASSLLQGLYGYTF
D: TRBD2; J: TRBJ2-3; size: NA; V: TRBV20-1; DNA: TGCAGTGGGACTAGCGGGGGTACAGATACGCGGTATTTT; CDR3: CSGTSGGTDTRYF
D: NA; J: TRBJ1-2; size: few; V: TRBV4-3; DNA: TGCGCCAGCAGCCAAGATGGGGCGGGCTACACCTTC; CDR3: CASSQDGAGYTF
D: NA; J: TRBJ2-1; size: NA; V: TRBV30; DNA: TGTGCCTGGAAAAAAAGGAGTGGGGGGGCCTCCTACAATGAGCAGTTCTTC; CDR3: CAWKKRSGGASYNEQFF
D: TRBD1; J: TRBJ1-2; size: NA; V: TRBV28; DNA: TGTGTCAGCAGTTCTCTCGACAGGGGTCGAGGCTACACCTTC; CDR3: CVSSSLDRGRGYTF
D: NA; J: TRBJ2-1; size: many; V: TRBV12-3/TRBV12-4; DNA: TGTGCCAGCAGTTTCATGGGGGCCGGGTTCTTC; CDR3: CASSFMGAGFF
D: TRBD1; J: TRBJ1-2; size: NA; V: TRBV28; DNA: TGTGCCAGCAGTCAATCGACAGGGATAGATGGCTACACCTTC; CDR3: CASSQSTGIDGYTF
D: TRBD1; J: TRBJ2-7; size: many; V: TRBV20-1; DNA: TGCAGTGCTAGAGCGGACAGGGGGGTCGAGCAGTACTTC; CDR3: CSARADRGVEQYF
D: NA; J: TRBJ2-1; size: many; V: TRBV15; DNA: TGTGCCACCAGCAGAGATCTGAGGGGTGGGCAGTTCTTC; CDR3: CATSRDLRGGQFF
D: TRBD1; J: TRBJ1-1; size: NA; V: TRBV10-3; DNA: TGTGCCATCAGCCGGACAGGGGCCACTGAAGCTTTCTTT; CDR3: CAISRTGATEAFF
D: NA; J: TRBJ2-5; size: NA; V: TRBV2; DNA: TGTGCCAGCATTCCTCCGGGACAACTTAACGCGGAGACCCAGTACTTC; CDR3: CASIPPGQLNAETQYF
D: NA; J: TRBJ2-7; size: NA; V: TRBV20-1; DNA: TGCAGTGCTGCCCATTACTACGAGCAGTACTTC; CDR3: CSAAHYYEQYF
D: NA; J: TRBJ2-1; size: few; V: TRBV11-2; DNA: TGTGCCAGCAGCTTAGCTGCGCGGGGTTTCCTCTCCTACAATGAGCAGTTCTTC; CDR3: CASSLAARGFLSYNEQFF
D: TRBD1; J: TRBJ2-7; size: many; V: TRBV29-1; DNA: TGCAGCGTTGCGGACAGGGGGCCTGAGGAGCAGTACTTC; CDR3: CSVADRGPEEQYF
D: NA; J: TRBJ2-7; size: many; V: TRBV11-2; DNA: TGTGCCAGCAGCTTAGAGAGGGGGTATAGCTACGAGCAGTACTTC; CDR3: CASSLERGYSYEQYF
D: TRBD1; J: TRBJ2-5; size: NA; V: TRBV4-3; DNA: TGCGCCAGCAGCCATGATAACAGGGGGGAGACCCAGTACTTC; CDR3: CASSHDNRGETQYF
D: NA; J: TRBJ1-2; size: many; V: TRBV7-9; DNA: TGTGCCAGCACCCTAGACGCAGGCGCCAACTATGGCTACACCTTC; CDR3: CASTLDAGANYGYTF
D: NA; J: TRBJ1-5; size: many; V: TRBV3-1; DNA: TGTGCCAGCAGCCCGACAGTTAGCAATCAGCCCCAGCATTTT; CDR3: CASSPTVSNQPQHF
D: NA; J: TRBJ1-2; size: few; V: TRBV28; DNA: TGTGCCAGCGGTTCTTCGGGAGAAGGCTACACCTTC; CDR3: CASGSSGEGYTF
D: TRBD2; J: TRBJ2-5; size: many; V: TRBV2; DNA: TGTGCCAGCAGTCGGACTAGCGGGCAAGAGACCCAGTACTTC; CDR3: CASSRTSGQETQYF
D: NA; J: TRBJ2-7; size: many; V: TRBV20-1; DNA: TGCAGTGCTAGAGACATCAGTTTCTCCTACGAGCAGTACTTC; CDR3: CSARDISFSYEQYF
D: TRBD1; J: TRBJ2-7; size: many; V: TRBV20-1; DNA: TGCAGTGCTAGAGCACCAACAGGGGCCAATTACGAGCAGTACTTC; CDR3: CSARAPTGANYEQYF
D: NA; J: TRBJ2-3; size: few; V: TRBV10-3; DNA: TGTGCCATCAGTGGGGGCCGTAGCACAGATACGCAGTATTTT; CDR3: CAISGGRSTDTQYF
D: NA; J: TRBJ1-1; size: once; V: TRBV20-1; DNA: TGCAGTGGGGTCGTGGGGTACACTGAAGCTTTCTTT; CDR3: CSGVVGYTEAFF
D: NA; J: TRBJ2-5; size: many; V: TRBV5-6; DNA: TGTGCCAGCGGCCGGGGGGCCCCTCGGGAGACCCAGTACTTC; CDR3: CASGRGAPRETQYF
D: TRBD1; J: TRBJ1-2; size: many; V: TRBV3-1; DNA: TGTGCCAGCAGCCAATCGACAGGGGGTTCAGGTGGCTACACCTTC; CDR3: CASSQSTGGSGGYTF
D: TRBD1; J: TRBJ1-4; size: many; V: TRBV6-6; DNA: TGTGCCACCAATCCCACAGGGGTCGTCAATGAAAAACTGTTTTTT; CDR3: CATNPTGVVNEKLFF
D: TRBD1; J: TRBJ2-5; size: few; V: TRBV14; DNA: TGTGCCAGCAGCCATCCCTTGAGGGGCAGGGGGCTCGAGACCCAGTACTTC; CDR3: CASSHPLRGRGLETQYF
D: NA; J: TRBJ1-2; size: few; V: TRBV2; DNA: TGTGCCAGCAGGTCGGGGGAGACTAACTATGGCTACACCTTC; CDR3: CASRSGETNYGYTF
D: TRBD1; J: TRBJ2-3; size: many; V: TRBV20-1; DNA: TGCAGTGCGAGGACAGGGTTTAGCACAGATACGCAGTATTTT; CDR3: CSARTGFSTDTQYF
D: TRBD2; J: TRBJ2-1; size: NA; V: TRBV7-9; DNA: TGTGCCAGCAGCCAAGGGACTAGTGAGTACAATGAGCAGTTCTTC; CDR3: CASSQGTSEYNEQFF
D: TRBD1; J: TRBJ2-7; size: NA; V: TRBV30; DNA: TGTGCCTGGGGACAGGGGAGCTACGAGCAGTACTTC; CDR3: CAWGQGSYEQYF
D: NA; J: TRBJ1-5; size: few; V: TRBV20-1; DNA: TGCAGTGCTAGAGATGCCAGGGGCTATAGCAATCAGCCCCAGCATTTT; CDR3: CSARDARGYSNQPQHF
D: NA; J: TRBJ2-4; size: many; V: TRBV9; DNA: TGTGCCAGCAGCGTAGGTAGCAGCAAAAACATTCAGTACTTC; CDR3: CASSVGSSKNIQYF
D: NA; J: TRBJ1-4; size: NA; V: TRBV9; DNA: TGTGCCAGCAGCGTCAGTCCCGGGGGGGTCAATGAAAAACTGTTTTTT; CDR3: CASSVSPGGVNEKLFF
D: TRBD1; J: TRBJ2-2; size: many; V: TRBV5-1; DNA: TGCGCCAGCAGCTTGGACAGGGGGAACACCGGGGAGCTGTTTTTT; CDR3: CASSLDRGNTGELFF
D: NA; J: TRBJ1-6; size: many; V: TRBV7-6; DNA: TGTGCCAGCAGCCCCTCGGGGACAAAGAGCTATAATTCACCCCTCCACTTT; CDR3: CASSPSGTKSYNSPLHF
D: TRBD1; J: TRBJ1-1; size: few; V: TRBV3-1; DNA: TGTGCCAGCAGCCAAGATCCGGCCGACAGGGAGGCTTTCTTT; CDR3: CASSQDPADREAFF
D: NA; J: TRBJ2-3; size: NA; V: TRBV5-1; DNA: TGCGCCAGCAGCTTGGGTCTACACACAGATACGCAGTATTTT; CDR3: CASSLGLHTDTQYF
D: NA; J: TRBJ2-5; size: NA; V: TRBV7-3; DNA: TGTGCCAGCAGGAATCCGGGACTTGGTGAGACCCAGTACTTC; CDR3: CASRNPGLGETQYF
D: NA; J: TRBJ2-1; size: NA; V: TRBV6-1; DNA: TGTGCCAGCAGCCGCTCATCTGTCGGCGGACTTAACAATGAGCAGTTCTTC; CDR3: CASSRSSVGGLNNEQFF
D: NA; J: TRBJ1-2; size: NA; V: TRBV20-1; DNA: TGCAGTGCTGGGTCCCCGGCGGATGGCTACACCTTC; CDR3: CSAGSPADGYTF
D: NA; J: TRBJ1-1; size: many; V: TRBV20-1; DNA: TGCAGTGCTAGTCAGGGGAACACTGAAGCTTTCTTT; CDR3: CSASQGNTEAFF
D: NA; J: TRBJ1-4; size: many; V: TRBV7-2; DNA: TGTGCCAGCAGCCTGTATAAGGGGGTGAATGAAAAACTGTTTTTT; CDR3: CASSLYKGVNEKLFF
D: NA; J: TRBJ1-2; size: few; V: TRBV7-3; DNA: TGTGCCAGCAGCTTAACGGGCAGGGGCGATCCCTATGGCTACACCTTC; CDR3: CASSLTGRGDPYGYTF
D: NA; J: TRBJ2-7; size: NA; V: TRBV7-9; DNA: TGTGCCAGCAGCAGAGCTGTGGGCGATGAGCAGTACTTC; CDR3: CASSRAVGDEQYF
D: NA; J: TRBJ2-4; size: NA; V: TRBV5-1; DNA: TGCGCCAGCAGCTTCGGGTCGGCAATCGGGGAGACCCGGTACTTC; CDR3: CASSFGSAIGETRYF
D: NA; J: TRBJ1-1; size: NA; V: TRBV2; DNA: TGTGCCAGGGAAGCGAACACTGAAGCTTTCTTT; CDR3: CAREANTEAFF
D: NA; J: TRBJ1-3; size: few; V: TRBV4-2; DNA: TGTGCCAGCAGCCAAGAAACCCACTCTGGAAACACCATATATTTT; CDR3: CASSQETHSGNTIYF